This TCR beta chain was identified in a study of T-cell reconstitution after alpha-beta-depleted transplantation in children (dated by TCRdb to 2015 to 2016). Regarding the study in general: T-cell immune reconstitution after TCRalphabeta/CD19-depleted allogeneic hematopoietic cell transplantation in children was quantitatively tracked in the study by means of TCR repertoire profiling.

Including the terminal cysteine and phenylalanine, the CDR3 comprises 14 residues. The CDR3 DNA has 42 bases and is translated from base 1. V has 8 bases trimmed and J has 4 bases trimmed; junction bases matching no gene number 6. The germline V gene yields ENHRY for CDR1 and SYGVKD for CDR2. Receptors were amplified or captured by PCR. The sequencing machine was an Illumina HiSeq 2500. TCR libraries were prepared with molecular barcoding, using unique molecular identifiers to normalize TCRbeta repertoire quantification. TCRdb ran its own pipeline on the public reads, namely fastp trimming at Q25 and MiXCR clone calling, and kept in-frame beta chains. Rows are combined by CDR3 protein, so each entry shows the most common genes and DNA. In this sample the table shows 250,000 to 300,000 distinct CDR3 sequences, 10% of which occur a single time. Together, the top ten hold 7.5% of the sample. Here is what the overall study found, with its caveats: Over the following months the frequencies of hyperexpanded clones went down, and after one year T-cell counts and TCRbeta diversity were mostly credited to newly produced T cells. The apparently early recovery of alphabetaT-cell counts about two months after transplant reportedly depended on only several hundred rapidly expanded clones that came from non-depleted graft cells. In some patients, high TCRbeta diversity at day 60 was attributed to recipient T cells and intrathymic progenitors that had survived conditioning.

This clonotype has just a few counts. Its antigen specificity is not known. No much larger clone is present one base from it, and per-base qualities are unavailable. This sample's treatment or condition label indicates: allogeneic hematopoietic cell transplantation with graft depleted of TCRalphabeta T cells and CD19 B cells. The children who served as transplant recipients had been given grafts of TCRalphabeta/CD19-depleted allogeneic hematopoietic cells. The origin of this receptor is a boy younger than two with acute myeloid leukemia, due to receive a stem cell transplant. The sequence joins TRBV10-3 to TRBJ2-1; 9 central nucleotides agree with TRBD2. The source material was PBMCs, sampled before TCRalphabeta/CD19-depleted stem cell transplant. Here is the DNA: TGTGCCATCGAGAATAGCGGGAGATACAATGAGCAGTTCTTC. Translated, this gives CAIENSGRYNEQFF.